This T cell receptor (beta chain) was found in a study of CD8+CD57+ T cells in acquired aplastic anemia. General study points: A set of approximately 30 CD8+ CDR3 sequences was shared between patients and controls, and these sequences appeared highly expressed in patients. CD8+ Simpson's diversity in patients was not significantly different from that in controls.

This CDR3 is 14 amino acids long. Germline CDR1 reads SGHAT; CDR2 reads FQNNGV. Trimming cost V 5 bases and J 10 bases; bases outside gene matches: 9. CDR3 and TCR beta VDJ profiling relied on genomic DNA as the template. TCRdb recomputed calls from the reads with MiXCR, one row per CDR3 protein. This sample has a few hundred thousand distinct CDR3 sequences; 34% occur once, and the top ten carry about 1.1%. In regard to this clonotype: Its specificity is not known.

The sequencing sample was made of sorted CD4+, CD8+, or CD8+CD57+ T cells (not recorded which) from PBMCs. This clonotype originated in a human donor in good health, serving as a control. The J gene is TRBJ1-1, the V gene TRBV11-2, with 11 positions matching TRBD1. The CDR3 sequence: CASSRGQGAGGAFF. CDR3 nucleotide sequence: TGTGCCAGCAGCCGAGGACAGGGGGCTGGTGGAGCTTTCTTT. Full variable domain (missing parts from reference TRBV11-2 and TRBJ1-1): EAGVAQSPRYKIIEKRQSVAFWCNPISGHATLYWYQQILGQGPKLLIQFQNNGVVDDSQLPKDRFSAERLKGVDSTLKIQPAKLEDSAVYLCASSRGQGAGGAFFGQGTRLTVV.